The 20 T cell receptor beta chains presented below share a single source sample, sequenced in a study of T cells in Graves' hyperthyroidism and ophthalmopathy. Amplification targeted TCR beta CDR3 regions from RNA transcripts. The primer set for the first-round RT-PCR of the TCR CDR3 was HTBI. Each CDR3 protein gets one entry after TCRdb re-called the multiplex PCR reads with MiXCR. The table records about 560,000 distinct CDR3 sequences, 15% to 20% of them present only once. The source material was blood. The receptors shown here come from a woman between 18 and 30 years old with Graves' hyperthyroidism.

A few counts support this clonotype. The genes are TRBV7-2 and TRBJ2-7; 10 bases are shared with TRBD2. V lost 1 base, J lost 2 bases, and 5 bases stayed unmatched. In germline, CDR1 is SGHTA, CDR2 FQGNSA. This CDR3 has 16 residues. CDR3 sequence reads: CASSLDTSGVPYEQYF. The CDR3 coding sequence is TGTGCCAGCAGCTTAGATACTAGCGGGGTACCCTACGAGCAGTACTTC. Together with reference TRBV7-2 and TRBJ2-7, the CDR3 gives the full variable domain: GAGVSQSPSNKVTEKGKDVELRCDPISGHTALYWYRQSLGQGLEFLIYFQGNSAPDKSGLPSDRFSAERTGGSVSTLTIQRTQQEDSAVYLCASSLDTSGVPYEQYFGPGTRLTVT.

In this sample, this clonotype turned up many times. In nucleotides, the CDR3 is TGTGCCAGCAGTTGGGACAACCAAGAGACCCAGTACTTC. Its protein product is CASSWDNQETQYF. The genes are TRBV2 and TRBJ2-5, with a weak D call TRBD1 (6 bases). The germline V gene has CDR1 SNHLY and CDR2 FYNNEI. This CDR3 comprises 13 residues. Trimming removed 5 bases from V and 0 bases from J, with 7 bases in between.

The sample holds a few counts of this clonotype. The CDR3 reads CASSRSGGAYEQYF. The CDR3 region has the DNA TGTGCCAGCTCACGTAGCGGGGGAGCCTACGAGCAGTACTTC. V and J are TRBV18 and TRBJ2-7; 9 bases line up with TRBD2. V lost 4 bases, J lost 2 bases, and 3 bases stayed unmatched. This CDR3 is 14 amino acids long. The germline V gene encodes CDR1 KGHSH and CDR2 LQKENI.

The chain combines TRBV18 with TRBJ2-7; 14 bases align to TRBD2. CDR1 is KGHSH, CDR2 LQKENI, per germline. Trimming at V came to 6 bases and at J to 5 bases, leaving 6 bases not matched to a gene. The CDR3 sequence is 15 residues long. CDR3 sequence reads: CASSLQGLAGDEQYF. The CDR3 nucleotides read TGTGCCAGCTCCCTTCAGGGACTAGCGGGGGACGAGCAGTACTTC. Full variable domain (rest looked up from reference TRBV18 and TRBJ2-7): NAGVMQNPRHLVRRRGQEARLRCSPMKGHSHVYWYRQLPEEGLKFMVYLQKENIIDESGMPKERFSAEFPKEGPSILRIQQVVRGDSAAYFCASSLQGLAGDEQYFGPGTRLTVT.

This chain joins TRBV9 and TRBJ2-3; TRBD1 or TRBD2 may be the D gene (6 bases each). V was clipped by 0 bases and J by 3 bases, with 14 bases between them. CDR1 and CDR2 (germline): SGDLS, YYNGEE. The CDR3 runs to 16 residues. CDR3 sequence reads: CASSVGPGALTDTQYF. The CDR3 bases are TGTGCCAGCAGCGTAGGTCCGGGGGCACTAACAGATACGCAGTATTTT.

This clonotype was seen repeatedly, ten times or more. The CDR3 DNA follows: TGTGCCAGCAGCCAAGTCGGTCGGGGCTACACCTTC. Translation: CASSQVGRGYTF. This chain links TRBV3-1 with TRBJ1-2; D gene unclear. V dropped 1 base and J dropped 8 bases, with 8 bases sitting between them. This CDR3 has 12 amino acids. Germline V gene sequence: CDR1 LGHDT, CDR2 YNNKEL (reference sequence).

This clonotype was observed at least ten times. The chain couples TRBV20-1 to TRBJ2-7; 7 positions match TRBD1. CDR3 length equals 16 residues. V was pared by 4 bases and J by 3 bases, with 15 bases of the junction left unmatched. Germline CDR1 reads DFQATT; CDR2 reads SNEGSKA (reference sequence). The CDR3 coding sequence is TGCAGTGCTACTTCGGACAGGTACGATCCCCGCTACGAGCAGTACTTC. Its translation: CSATSDRYDPRYEQYF.

This clonotype appeared many times. V and J are TRBV28 and TRBJ2-7; TRBD1 agrees at 7 bases. The V and J ends lost 1 base and 2 bases, in that order; junction bases with no gene match: 5. Germline CDR1 is MDHEN and CDR2 is SYDVKM. The CDR3 length is 15 residues. Written as DNA, the CDR3 is TGTGCCAGCAGTTTATTCGGGACAGACCCCTACGAGCAGTACTTC. The encoded protein is CASSLFGTDPYEQYF. The whole variable domain, remainder taken from reference TRBV28 and TRBJ2-7, is DVKVTQSSRYLVKRTGEKVFLECVQDMDHENMFWYRQDPGLGLRLIYFSYDVKMKEKGDIPEGYSVSREKKERFSLILESASTNQTSMYLCASSLFGTDPYEQYFGPGTRLTVT.

This clonotype has a handful of counts. The chain joins TRBV6-1 to TRBJ1-6; D not certain. Germline V gene lookup returns CDR1 MNHNS and CDR2 SASEGT. The CDR3 totals 11 residues. Trimming left V 5 bases short and J 8 bases short, with 4 bases between. DNA of the CDR3: TGTGCCAGCAGTACCGATTCACCCCTCCACTTT. Its protein is CASSTDSPLHF.

This clonotype was recorded many times. The V call is TRBV20-1, the J call TRBJ1-1, with 10 positions matching TRBD1. The CDR3 spans 14 residues. V was clipped by 7 bases and J by 0 bases; unmatched bases: 5. CDR1 is DFQATT and CDR2 is SNEGSKA in the germline V gene (reference sequence). As DNA, the CDR3 is TGCAGTGGAAGGACAGGGGGGTTGAACACTGAAGCTTTCTTT. It translates to CSGRTGGLNTEAFF.

This clonotype was seen a handful of times. The genes are TRBV9 and TRBJ2-3, with D uncertain. Per the germline V gene, CDR1 is SGDLS and CDR2 is YYNGEE. V was shortened by 3 bases and J by 2 bases, with 10 bases between the two germline ends. The CDR3 length is 14 residues. The CDR3 sequence is CASSAGDTTDTQYF. Here the CDR3 DNA reads TGTGCCAGCAGCGCTGGAGATACCACAGATACGCAGTATTTT. Filled out from reference TRBV9 and TRBJ2-3, the complete variable domain reads DSGVTQTPKHLITATGQRVTLRCSPRSGDLSVYWYQQSLDQGLQFLIQYYNGEERAKGNILERFSAQQFPDLHSELNLSSLELGDSALYFCASSAGDTTDTQYFGPGTRLTVL.

This chain connects TRBV30 to TRBJ2-5; TRBD2 agrees at 10 bases. Germline V lookup: CDR1 GTSNPN, CDR2 SVGIG (reference sequence). This CDR3 is 14 amino acids long. V shed 4 bases, J shed 2 bases, and the junction held 4 bases outside the gene matches. The CDR3 region is CAWTSGSLQETQYF. CDR3 bases: TGTGCCTGGACTAGCGGGAGCCTTCAAGAGACCCAGTACTTC.

Written as DNA, the CDR3 is TGCGCCAGCAGCTTGGGACTGAGCGGGAGGGCGCTAGCCACAGATACGCAGTATTTT. This codes for CASSLGLSGRALATDTQYF. The V call is TRBV5-1, the J call TRBJ2-3, with 10 bases that match TRBD2. Germline values: CDR1 SGHRS, CDR2 YFSETQ. The trim removed 0 bases at V and 2 bases at J, leaving 12 bases unmatched. This CDR3 has 19 residues.

The table lists this clonotype with many counts. V is TRBV5-1 and J is TRBJ2-5; 10 nucleotides agree with TRBD2. CDR1 is SGHRS and CDR2 is YFSETQ in the germline V gene. Unmatched junction bases numbered 9, after V lost 0 bases and J lost 4 bases. There are 17 residues in the CDR3. CDR3 residues: CASSLEASSGSGETQYF. CDR3 in DNA: TGCGCCAGCAGCTTGGAGGCGTCTAGCGGGAGTGGAGAGACCCAGTACTTC. The full variable domain, rest sourced from reference TRBV5-1 and TRBJ2-5, is KAGVTQTPRYLIKTRGQQVTLSCSPISGHRSVSWYQQTPGQGLQFLFEYFSETQRNKGNFPGRFSGRQFSNSRSEMNVSTLELGDSALYLCASSLEASSGSGETQYFGPGTRLLVL.

This clonotype was seen a few times. The chain couples TRBV5-5 to TRBJ2-6; no clear D gene. Germline V lookup: CDR1 SGHKS, CDR2 YYEKEE (reference sequence). V gave up 0 bases and J gave up 0 bases, with 10 bases separating them. The CDR3 has 17 amino acids. The CDR3 DNA reads as TGTGCCAGCAGCTTGGACCAACTGAACTCTGGGGCCAACGTCCTGACTTTC. This codes for CASSLDQLNSGANVLTF.

The chain couples TRBV28 to TRBJ2-7; a possible D gene is TRBD1 (5 bases). V was cut by 6 bases and J by 3 bases, with 27 bases left in between. CDR1 is MDHEN, CDR2 SYDVKM, per germline. CDR3 length: 18 residues. The CDR3 DNA reads TGTGCCAGCAGCTCCTATACCCTGACAGAGAACAACGTCTACGAGCAGTACTTC. It is translated as CASSSYTLTENNVYEQYF.

This clonotype showed up many times. The chain is built from TRBV9 and TRBJ2-5, with 9 bases lining up with TRBD1. This CDR3 is 14 amino acids long. CDR1 is SGDLS and CDR2 is YYNGEE in the germline V gene. V was clipped by 2 bases and J by 4 bases; unmatched bases: 3. The CDR3 nucleotides read TGTGCCAGCAGCGTTGACAGGGGGAGAGAGACCCAGTACTTC. Its protein product is CASSVDRGRETQYF.

This clonotype was detected only a few times. Possible read error: a much larger clone is one base away. The chain is built from TRBV20-1 and TRBJ2-7; the match to TRBD1 covers 7 bases. The junction had 22 bases not matched to a gene; V was cut back by 1 base and J by 4 bases. CDR1 and CDR2 from the germline V gene are DFQATT and SNEGSKA (reference sequence). This CDR3 region has 19 residues. Here the CDR3 DNA reads TGCAGTGCTAGAGTTGCCCCCCCTCGACAGGGAAGTAGAGGGTACGAGCAGTACTTC. Protein sequence: CSARVAPPRQGSRGYEQYF.

The chain carries TRBV19 and TRBJ1-2; TRBD1 matches at 8 bases. The CDR3 runs 14 residues. V trimming: 5 bases; J trimming: 6 bases; junction bases outside the gene matches: 8. The germline V gene encodes CDR1 LNHDA and CDR2 SQIVND (reference sequence). CDR3 amino acids: CASSPEAGGDGYTF. The CDR3 DNA reads TGTGCCAGTAGTCCTGAAGCAGGGGGCGATGGCTACACCTTC.

The chain combines TRBV6-1 with TRBJ2-2; D not resolved. The CDR3 runs 12 residues. Between the trimmed V and J ends, which lost 10 bases and 9 bases, there was a span of 15 bases. Germline values: CDR1 MNHNS, CDR2 SASEGT. CDR3 in amino acids: CATMPSARELFF. CDR3 bases: TGTGCCACCATGCCCAGCGCCAGGGAGCTGTTTTTT.